A single sample is the source of the 25 T cell receptor beta chains below, sequenced in a study of shared clonotypes between healthy human individuals. Profiling relied on immunoSEQ multiplex PCR, and the TCRdb table lists in-frame clones only, not all of them. This table has millions of clones, just over 90% appearing once. Terminally differentiated effector memory CD45RA+ cells were excluded by CCR7 positive selection of CD45RO-negative cells. Sequencing was carried out using naive CD8+ T cells from PBMCs. The receptor source for this set is a man younger than 35 in good health. Some clones in this sample may be carry-over from other donors' samples.

V usage is TRBV9 and J usage is TRBJ2-7; tentative D call: TRBD2 (6 bases). Germline V gives CDR1 SGDLS, CDR2 YYNGEE. The V gene lost 3 bases and the J gene lost 2 bases, with 15 bases spanning the gap. CDR3 length equals 15 residues. Here the CDR3 reads CASSGGDGWTYEQYF. The CDR3 region has the DNA TGTGCCAGCAGCGGGGGGGACGGATGGACCTACGAGCAGTACTTC.

V usage is TRBV5-4 and J usage is TRBJ2-1; D is perhaps TRBD2 (7 bases). V was cut by 4 bases and J by 16 bases, with 15 bases left in between. The CDR3 sequence is 11 residues long. Per the germline V gene, CDR1 is SGHNT and CDR2 is YYREEE (reference sequence). The CDR3 DNA follows: TGTGCCAGCAGCCAGGGAGGGGGTGATTTCTTC. Encoded protein: CASSQGGGDFF.

V usage is TRBV19 and J usage is TRBJ1-5; 7 positions agree with TRBD1. The CDR3 consists of 17 residues. Germline CDR1 is LNHDA and CDR2 is SQIVND (reference sequence). J lost 0 bases, V lost 5 bases, and 10 bases had no gene match. This CDR3 is CASSLNEQGYSNQPQHF. CDR3 bases: TGTGCCAGTAGTCTTAATGAACAGGGGTATAGCAATCAGCCCCAGCATTTT.

The chain couples TRBV29-1 to TRBJ2-3, with 8 bases lining up with TRBD1. Germline V gene data show CDR1 as SQVTM and CDR2 as ANQGSEA. There are 14 residues in the CDR3. The junction had 6 bases not matched to a gene; V was cut back by 5 bases and J by 2 bases. The CDR3 is CSVQGASITDTQYF. CDR3 nucleotide sequence: TGCAGCGTTCAGGGGGCCAGTATCACAGATACGCAGTATTTT.

The V call is TRBV5-1, the J call TRBJ2-1; D is uncertain. Germline V lookup: CDR1 SGHRS, CDR2 YFSETQ. The CDR3 length is 14 residues. V lost 0 bases and J 10 bases, leaving 14 bases between the germline ends. CDR3 coding DNA: TGCGCCAGCAGCTTGGATTATCCGTCCTTAGAGCAGTTCTTC. Translated: CASSLDYPSLEQFF. Drawing the rest from reference TRBV5-1 and TRBJ2-1, the complete variable domain is KAGVTQTPRYLIKTRGQQVTLSCSPISGHRSVSWYQQTPGQGLQFLFEYFSETQRNKGNFPGRFSGRQFSNSRSEMNVSTLELGDSALYLCASSLDYPSLEQFFGPGTRLTVL.

The rearrangement uses TRBV4-2 and TRBJ2-5; D uncertain. The germline V and J ends were trimmed by 1 base and 4 bases, with 13 bases remaining between them. CDR3 size: 15 residues. The germline gives CDR1 LGHNA, CDR2 YNFKEQ. The CDR3 sequence: CASSQVVYPSETQYF. The CDR3 nucleotides are TGTGCCAGCAGCCAAGTAGTCTACCCGTCAGAGACCCAGTACTTC.

The CDR3 is CASSESNGGTIYF. CDR3 in DNA: TGCGCCAGCAGTGAGTCGAATGGGGGCACCATATATTTT. The V gene is TRBV10-2, the J gene TRBJ1-3, with a tentative D call TRBD1 (5 bases). V lost 0 bases and J lost 9, with 9 bases in between. The V gene's germline CDR1 is WSHSY and CDR2 SAAADI. The CDR3 totals 13 residues.

The chain uses TRBV7-9 and TRBJ2-5; D ambiguous. Germline CDR1 is SEHNR and CDR2 is FQNEAQ (reference sequence). The germline V and J ends were trimmed by 5 bases and 5 bases, with 18 bases remaining between them. The CDR3 is made up of 15 amino acids. In DNA, the CDR3 is TGTGCCAGCAGCCCTGCGGAGTACCTCGCGGAGACCCAGTACTTC. Protein: CASSPAEYLAETQYF. Together with reference TRBV7-9 and TRBJ2-5, the CDR3 gives the full variable domain: DTGVSQNPRHKITKRGQNVTFRCDPISEHNRLYWYRQTLGQGPEFLTYFQNEAQLEKSRLLSDRFSAERPKGSFSTLEIQRTEQGDSAMYLCASSPAEYLAETQYFGPGTRLLVL.

The rearrangement links TRBV27 to TRBJ1-2; D remains ambiguous. Trimming cost V 3 bases and J 5 bases, with 13 bases left between them. Germline V gives CDR1 MNHEY, CDR2 SMNVEV (reference sequence). The CDR3 extends over 14 amino acids. For the CDR3, the DNA is TGTGCCAGCAGTTTCGGCAGAGAACTATATGGCTACACCTTC. This encodes CASSFGRELYGYTF.

The table lists this clone with a few counts. The chain combines TRBV15 with TRBJ2-1; weak D call: TRBD1 (5 bases). CDR3 length equals 15 residues. Germline V CDR1 and CDR2: LNHNV, YYDKDF (reference sequence). Deletions cut 3 bases from V and 2 bases from J, with 11 bases between. The CDR3 DNA follows: TGTGCCACCAGCAGTCAAAGGGGTGCCTACAATGAGCAGTTCTTC. Translation: CATSSQRGAYNEQFF.

Details on this clone: The identical CDR3 is also encoded by other nucleotide sequences in the sample. V usage is TRBV11-3 and J usage is TRBJ2-1; D gene unclear. V was shortened by 4 bases and J by 4 bases, with 5 bases between the two germline ends. The CDR3 extends over 12 amino acids. Germline lookup yields CDR1 SGHNT and CDR2 YENEEA. DNA for the CDR3: TGTGCCAGCAGCTCCAGATACAATGAGCAGTTCTTC. Its translation: CASSSRYNEQFF.

This clone came up once. This sequence joins TRBV10-3 and TRBJ2-2, with TRBD2 matching over 13 bases. Germline V CDR1 and CDR2: ENHRY, SYGVKD. After removal of 10 bases from V and 8 bases from J, the junction contained 7 bases not matched to a gene. This CDR3 region has 14 residues. CDR3 loop: CASGLAGDIGELFF. CDR3 sequence (DNA): TGTGCCAGCGGACTAGCGGGAGATATTGGGGAGCTGTTTTTT.

The chain uses TRBV27 and TRBJ2-7; 11 bases match TRBD1. The CDR3 totals 19 residues. Unmatched junction bases numbered 10, after V lost 0 bases and J lost 0 bases. Germline V gene lookup returns CDR1 MNHEY and CDR2 SMNVEV (reference sequence). CDR3 loop: CASSLSGPDRGHSSYEQYF. The CDR3 coding sequence is TGTGCCAGCAGTTTATCGGGGCCGGACAGGGGGCACTCCTCCTACGAGCAGTACTTC.

The chain recombines TRBV4-1 with TRBJ2-1; D may correspond to TRBD1 or TRBD2 (5 bases each). In germline, CDR1 is MGHRA, CDR2 YSYEKL. This CDR3 region has 18 residues. Trimming left V 1 base short and J 4 bases short, with 20 bases between. The CDR3 bases are TGCGCCAGCAGCCAAGGACCCCCCGGGACGGAAGAGTACAATGAGCAGTTCTTC. Its protein product is CASSQGPPGTEEYNEQFF.

The chain recombines TRBV7-9 with TRBJ2-5, with 8 bases identical to TRBD2. Germline-derived CDR1 and CDR2 are SEHNR and FQNEAQ (reference sequence). This CDR3 is 16 amino acids long. V was pared by 3 bases and J by 5 bases, with 11 bases of the junction left unmatched. For the CDR3, the DNA is TGTGCCAGCAGCTTGGGGCCAGCGGGAGCGACGGAGACCCAGTACTTC. It yields the protein CASSLGPAGATETQYF.

This rearrangement joins TRBV11-1 to TRBJ2-3; 9 bases match TRBD1. J gave up 4 bases and V 2 bases, and 7 bases lay outside the gene matches. CDR3 size: 16 residues. In germline, CDR1 is SGHAT, CDR2 FQDESV (reference sequence). Here the CDR3 reads CASSLSGGQGSDTQYF. CDR3 in DNA: TGTGCCAGCAGCTTATCTGGGGGACAGGGTTCAGATACGCAGTATTTT.

This clone has only a few counts. This sequence joins TRBV7-9 and TRBJ1-1; D call uncertain. From germline, CDR1 is SEHNR and CDR2 FQNEAQ (reference sequence). The CDR3 is 16 amino acids. Trimming pared 1 base from V and 1 base from J, leaving 13 bases between. The CDR3 loop reads CASSLDPWGGNTEAFF. The CDR3, as DNA: TGTGCCAGCAGCTTAGATCCATGGGGAGGGAACACTGAAGCTTTCTTT.

This clone showed up just once. The chain couples TRBV19 to TRBJ2-7; 7 bases map to TRBD1. V lost 3 bases, J lost 3 bases, and 8 bases stayed unmatched. Germline CDR1 and CDR2: LNHDA and SQIVND (reference sequence). The CDR3 runs 15 residues. The CDR3 bases are TGTGCCAGTAGTATTCGGATGACAGGGAACTACGAGCAGTACTTC. Translated, it gives CASSIRMTGNYEQYF.

The chain uses TRBV19 and TRBJ1-5; 10 bases agree with TRBD1. Per germline, CDR1 LNHDA and CDR2 SQIVND (reference sequence). Trimming at V came to 5 bases and at J to 9 bases, leaving 10 bases not matched to a gene. The CDR3 extends over 15 amino acids. CDR3 in DNA: TGTGCCAGTAGTTTGGGACAGGGGTACTTTACGCCCCAGCATTTT. This codes for CASSLGQGYFTPQHF.

This chain uses TRBV4-1 with TRBJ2-7, with D maybe TRBD2 (6 bases). Germline lookup yields CDR1 MGHRA and CDR2 YSYEKL. The CDR3 loop spans 16 amino acids. V lost 5 bases and J 3 bases, leaving 20 bases between the germline ends. The CDR3 is CASSFEAAGTHYEQYF. CDR3 nucleotides: TGCGCCAGCAGCTTTGAAGCTGCGGGGACCCACTACGAGCAGTACTTC.

This chain joins TRBV19 and TRBJ2-3, with D possibly TRBD2 on 5 matching bases. This CDR3 spans 14 amino acids. Trimming took 4 bases from V and 2 from J, leaving 10 bases between them. Germline V CDR1 and CDR2: LNHDA, SQIVND (reference sequence). CDR3 region: CASSSRDYTDTQYF. DNA of the CDR3: TGTGCCAGTAGTAGTCGAGACTACACAGATACGCAGTATTTT. The complete variable domain, with remaining parts taken from reference TRBV19 and TRBJ2-3, reads DGGITQSPKYLFRKEGQNVTLSCEQNLNHDAMYWYRQDPGQGLRLIYYSQIVNDFQKGDIAEGYSVSREKKESFPLTVTSAQKNPTAFYLCASSSRDYTDTQYFGPGTRLTVL.

The rearrangement uses TRBV27 and TRBJ2-4; the D gene is possibly TRBD1 (5 bases). Trimming stripped 2 bases from V and 0 bases from J, with 11 bases between. The germline CDR1 and CDR2 sequences are MNHEY and SMNVEV (reference sequence). The CDR3 has 16 amino acids. CDR3: CASSLKGYTAKNIQYF. In DNA form, the CDR3 reads TGTGCCAGCAGTTTAAAGGGGTACACAGCCAAAAACATTCAGTACTTC.

This CDR3 reads CASSLTAGLYEKLFF. The CDR3 bases are TGTGCCAGCAGCTTAACGGCTGGGTTATACGAAAAACTGTTTTTT. V usage is TRBV11-2 and J usage is TRBJ1-4, with no clear D. The CDR3 covers 15 residues. V was pared by 2 bases and J by 8 bases, with 15 bases between. Germline CDR1 reads SGHAT; CDR2 reads FQNNGV. The full variable domain, its missing parts supplied by reference TRBV11-2 and TRBJ1-4, is EAGVAQSPRYKIIEKRQSVAFWCNPISGHATLYWYQQILGQGPKLLIQFQNNGVVDDSQLPKDRFSAERLKGVDSTLKIQPAKLEDSAVYLCASSLTAGLYEKLFFGSGTQLSVL.

The rearrangement joins TRBV5-6 to TRBJ2-1; 8 bases line up with TRBD1. Germline trimming cut 0 bases from V and 7 bases from J; bases unmatched to any gene: 3. The CDR3 extends over 14 amino acids. The germline V gene encodes CDR1 SGHDT and CDR2 YYEEEE. As DNA, the CDR3 is TGTGCCAGCAGCTTGGGCAGGGGGCAAAATGAGCAGTTCTTC. Amino acids: CASSLGRGQNEQFF.

This chain uses TRBV4-1 with TRBJ1-1, with D perhaps TRBD1 (6 bases). Germline V lookup: CDR1 MGHRA, CDR2 YSYEKL. The V and J ends lost 4 bases and 3 bases respectively, with 15 bases between them. CDR3 length equals 15 residues. The CDR3 region is CASSRGGGVDTEAFF. The CDR3 nucleotides are TGCGCCAGCAGCCGTGGGGGGGGCGTTGACACTGAAGCTTTCTTT.